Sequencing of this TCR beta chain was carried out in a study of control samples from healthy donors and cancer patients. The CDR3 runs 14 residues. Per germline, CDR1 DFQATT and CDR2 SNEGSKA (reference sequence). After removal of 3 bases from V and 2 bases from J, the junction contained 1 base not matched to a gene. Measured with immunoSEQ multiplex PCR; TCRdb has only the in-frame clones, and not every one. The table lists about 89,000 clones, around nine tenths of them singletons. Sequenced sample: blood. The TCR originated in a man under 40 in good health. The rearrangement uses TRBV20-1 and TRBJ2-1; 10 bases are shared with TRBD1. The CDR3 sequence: CSASDRGPYNEQFF. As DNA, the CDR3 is TGCAGTGCTAGTGACAGGGGGCCCTACAATGAGCAGTTCTTC.